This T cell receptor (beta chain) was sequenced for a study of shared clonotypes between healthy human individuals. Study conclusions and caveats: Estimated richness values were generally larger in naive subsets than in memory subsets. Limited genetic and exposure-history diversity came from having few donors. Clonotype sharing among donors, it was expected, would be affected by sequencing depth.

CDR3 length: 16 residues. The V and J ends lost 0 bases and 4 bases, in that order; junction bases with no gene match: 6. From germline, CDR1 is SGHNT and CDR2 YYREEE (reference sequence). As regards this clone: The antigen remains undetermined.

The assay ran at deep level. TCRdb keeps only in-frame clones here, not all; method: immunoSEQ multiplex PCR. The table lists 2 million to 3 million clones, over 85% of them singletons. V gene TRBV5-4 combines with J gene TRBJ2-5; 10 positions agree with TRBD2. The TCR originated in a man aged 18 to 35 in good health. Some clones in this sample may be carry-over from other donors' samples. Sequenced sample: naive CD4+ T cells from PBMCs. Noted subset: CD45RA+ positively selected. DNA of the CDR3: TGTGCCAGCAGCTTGGGTGGGACTAGCGATGGAGAGACCCAGTACTTC. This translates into CASSLGGTSDGETQYF.